This TCR beta chain was recorded in a study of blood T cell repertoires in COVID-19. Study in general: T cells, B-cell-depleted T cells, or PBMCs supplied cDNA or gDNA.

Sequencing was performed with immunoSEQ multiplex PCR; in TCRdb, only in-frame clones are kept and a portion is missing. The sample consists of roughly 220,000 clones, nearly 90% of them appearing once. Trimming removed 2 bases from V and 8 bases from J, with 18 bases in between. Germline assignment: CDR1 MNHEY and CDR2 SMNVEV (reference sequence). The CDR3 extends over 15 amino acids. This clone was detected only once. The clonotype originates from a man aged 25 to 40 who had been exposed to COVID-19. The material sequenced was PBMCs or T cells enriched from blood (not recorded which). The chain links TRBV27 to TRBJ1-2, with D possibly being TRBD1 (5 bases). DNA of the CDR3: TGTGCCAGCAGTTTAGGGGGGAATGTCAGGGAGGGCTACACCTTC. Residues: CASSLGGNVREGYTF.